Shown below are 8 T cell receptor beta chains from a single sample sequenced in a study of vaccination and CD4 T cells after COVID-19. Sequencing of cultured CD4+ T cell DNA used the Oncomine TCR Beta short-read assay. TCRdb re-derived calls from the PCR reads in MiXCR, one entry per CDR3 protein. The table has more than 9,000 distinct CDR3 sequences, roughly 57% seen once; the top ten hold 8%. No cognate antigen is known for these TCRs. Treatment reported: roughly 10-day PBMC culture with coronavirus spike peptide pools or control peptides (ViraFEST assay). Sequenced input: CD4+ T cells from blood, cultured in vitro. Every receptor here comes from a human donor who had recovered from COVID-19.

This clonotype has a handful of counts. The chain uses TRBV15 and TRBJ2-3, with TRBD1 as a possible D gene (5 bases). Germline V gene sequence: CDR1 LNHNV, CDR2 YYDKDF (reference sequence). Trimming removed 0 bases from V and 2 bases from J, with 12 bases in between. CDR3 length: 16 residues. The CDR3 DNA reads TGTGCCACCAGCAGAGACGACAGCGTTTTCACAGATACGCAGTATTTT. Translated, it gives CATSRDDSVFTDTQYF.

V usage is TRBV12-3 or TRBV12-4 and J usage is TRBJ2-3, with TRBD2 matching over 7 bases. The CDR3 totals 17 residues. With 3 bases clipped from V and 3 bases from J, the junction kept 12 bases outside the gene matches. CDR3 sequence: CASSFYTGGPTTDTQYF. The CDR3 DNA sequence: TGTGCCAGCAGTTTCTATACGGGAGGACCTACTACAGATACGCAGTATTTT.

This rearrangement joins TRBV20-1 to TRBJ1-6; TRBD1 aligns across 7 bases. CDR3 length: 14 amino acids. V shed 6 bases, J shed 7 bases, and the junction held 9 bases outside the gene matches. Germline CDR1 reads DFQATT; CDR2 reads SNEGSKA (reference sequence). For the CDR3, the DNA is TGCAGTGCGAATAGACAGGGATGGAATTCACCCCTCCACTTT. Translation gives CSANRQGWNSPLHF.

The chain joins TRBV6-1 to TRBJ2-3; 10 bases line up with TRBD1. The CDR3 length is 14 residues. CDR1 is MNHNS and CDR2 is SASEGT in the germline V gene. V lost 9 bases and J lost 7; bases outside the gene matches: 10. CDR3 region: CASVRDRGQNTQYF. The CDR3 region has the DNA TGTGCCAGTGTCCGTGACAGGGGGCAAAATACGCAGTATTTT.

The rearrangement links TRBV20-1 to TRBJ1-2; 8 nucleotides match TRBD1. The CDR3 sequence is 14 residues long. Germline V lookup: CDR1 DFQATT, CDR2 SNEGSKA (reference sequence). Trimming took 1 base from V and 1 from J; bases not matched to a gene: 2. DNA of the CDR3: TGCAGTGCTAGAGGGACAGGGCTTAACTATGGCTACACCTTC. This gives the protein CSARGTGLNYGYTF.

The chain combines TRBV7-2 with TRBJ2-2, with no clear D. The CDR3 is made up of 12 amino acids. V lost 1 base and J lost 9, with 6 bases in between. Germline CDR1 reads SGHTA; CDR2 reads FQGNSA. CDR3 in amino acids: CASSLVLRELFF. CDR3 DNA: TGTGCCAGCAGCTTAGTTTTAAGGGAGCTGTTTTTT.

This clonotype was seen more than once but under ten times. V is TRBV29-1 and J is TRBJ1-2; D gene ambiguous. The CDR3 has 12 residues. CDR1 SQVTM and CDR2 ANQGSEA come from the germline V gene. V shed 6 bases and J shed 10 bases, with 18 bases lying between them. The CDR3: CSVTGDRVAYTF. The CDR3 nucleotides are TGCAGCGTGACCGGGGATCGGGTGGCCTACACCTTC.

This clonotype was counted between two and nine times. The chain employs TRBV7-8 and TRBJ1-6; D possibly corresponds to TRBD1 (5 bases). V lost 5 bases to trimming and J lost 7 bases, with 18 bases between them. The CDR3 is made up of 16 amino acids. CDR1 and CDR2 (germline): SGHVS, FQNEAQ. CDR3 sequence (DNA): TGTGCCAGCAGCCCGAGATCGGGGGAATGGAATTCACCCCTCCACTTT. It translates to CASSPRSGEWNSPLHF.